The 32 T cell receptor beta chains listed next were all sequenced from one sample in a study of beta chain features in type 1 diabetes. TCRB transcripts that were expressed got sequenced, as all of the isolated RNA had been reverse transcribed. Some clones are missing from TCRdb's copy, which holds only in-frame ones; the method was immunoSEQ multiplex PCR. There are about 300,000 clones in the sample; roughly 14% occur only once, and about 0.016% lies in the top ten. Antigens of these TCRs are unknown. Whole-study results and caveats: Moderate yet significant TCRB CDR3 shortening was seen in Type 1 diabetes patients in all four CD4+ subsets.

The sequencing input was naive CD4+ T cells from blood. Receptors were obtained from a young woman with type 1 diabetes.

The chain couples TRBV30 to TRBJ1-1; a possible D gene is TRBD1 (6 bases). The CDR3 is made up of 13 amino acids. Trimming removed 2 bases at V and 5 bases at J, with 12 bases between. Germline V gene sequence: CDR1 GTSNPN, CDR2 SVGIG (reference sequence). DNA for the CDR3: TGTGCCTGGAGTACCGGGGGGCGAACTGAAGCTTTCTTT. It specifies CAWSTGGRTEAFF. Supplemented by reference TRBV30 and TRBJ1-1, the full variable domain reads SQTIHQWPATLVQPVGSPLSLECTVEGTSNPNLYWYRQAAGRGLQLLFYSVGIGQISSEVPQNLSASRPQDRQFILSSKKLLLSDSGFYLCAWSTGGRTEAFFGQGTRLTVV.

The chain employs TRBV18 and TRBJ2-7; TRBD2 might be the D (6 bases). The CDR3 has 13 amino acids. V was shortened by 2 bases and J by 9 bases, with 14 bases between the two germline ends. Per germline, CDR1 KGHSH and CDR2 LQKENI. CDR3: CASSPGVSSGQYF. CDR3 DNA: TGTGCCAGCTCACCAGGAGTCAGTAGCGGGCAGTACTTC.

This clone has more than one count but fewer than ten. The chain uses TRBV7-8 and TRBJ2-1, with 11 bases aligning to TRBD2. Germline assignment: CDR1 SGHVS and CDR2 FQNEAQ. J lost 6 bases, V lost 8 bases, and 6 bases had no gene match. The CDR3 runs to 14 residues. The CDR3 coding sequence is TGTGCCAGCGGCCTACTAGCGGGAGTCAATGAGCAGTTCTTC. Its translation is CASGLLAGVNEQFF.

This clone occurred a few times. The chain uses TRBV18 and TRBJ2-1; TRBD1 matches at 7 bases. CDR3 length: 13 residues. J was trimmed by 5 bases and V by 4 bases; bases with no gene match: 2. The germline gives CDR1 KGHSH, CDR2 LQKENI. The CDR3 here is CASSQGANNEQFF. Here the CDR3 DNA reads TGTGCCAGCTCACAGGGGGCTAACAATGAGCAGTTCTTC.

The chain carries TRBV4-1 and TRBJ2-1, with 8 bases fitting TRBD2. V lost 5 bases, J lost 0 bases, and 12 bases stayed unmatched. This CDR3 is 18 amino acids long. Germline CDR1 is MGHRA and CDR2 is YSYEKL. The CDR3 loop is CASSYTGRGTSSYNEQFF. In DNA form, the CDR3 reads TGCGCCAGCAGCTATACGGGACGCGGGACTAGCTCCTACAATGAGCAGTTCTTC.

This chain connects TRBV23-1 to TRBJ2-3; TRBD1 matches 8 bases. TRBV23-1 is flagged as an ORF with uncertain function. The CDR3 extends over 16 amino acids. The junction had 8 bases not matched to a gene; V was cut back by 2 bases and J by 4 bases. CDR3 amino acids: CASSQRNRGRPDTQYF. CDR3 nucleotides: TGCGCCAGCAGTCAAAGAAACAGGGGGAGACCAGATACGCAGTATTTT.

CDR3 residues: CASSLSSGGPYEQYF. As DNA, the CDR3 is TGTGCCAGCAGCTTGTCGAGCGGGGGTCCCTACGAGCAGTACTTC. The chain has TRBV5-4 and TRBJ2-7; 8 nucleotides match TRBD2. The J segment lost 2 bases and the V segment lost 1 base, leaving 5 bases of the junction unmatched. The germline V gene has CDR1 SGHNT and CDR2 YYREEE (reference sequence). The CDR3 is 15 amino acids.

The gene calls are TRBV2 and TRBJ2-2; TRBD1 aligns across 12 bases. Germline V CDR1 and CDR2: SNHLY, FYNNEI. The length of the CDR3 is 15 residues. After removal of 7 bases from V and 4 bases from J, the junction contained 4 bases not matched to a gene. CDR3 nucleotides: TGTGCCAGCATTAAGGGACAGGGGGCCACCGGGGAGCTGTTTTTT. Protein: CASIKGQGATGELFF.

The DNA for the CDR3 is TGCGCCAGCAGCTTGGGGACTAGTCAAGATACGCAGTATTTT. Protein: CASSLGTSQDTQYF. This chain connects TRBV5-1 to TRBJ2-3; the match to TRBD2 covers 7 bases. There are 14 residues in the CDR3. Losses at the gene ends were 0 bases for V and 5 bases for J; bases not matched to a gene: 3. The germline V gene has CDR1 SGHRS and CDR2 YFSETQ.

This chain connects TRBV5-6 to TRBJ1-1; D remains ambiguous. The length of the CDR3 is 13 residues. CDR1 is SGHDT, CDR2 YYEEEE, per germline. Deletions cut 1 base from V and 6 bases from J, with 10 bases between. As DNA, the CDR3 is TGTGCCAGCAGCTTGTACTCGGGAGCTGAAGCTTTCTTT. It is translated as CASSLYSGAEAFF.

The rearrangement joins TRBV15 to TRBJ2-7, with a tentative D call TRBD1 (6 bases). CDR1 is LNHNV and CDR2 is YYDKDF in the germline V gene (reference sequence). The V end was cut by 4 bases, the J end by 4 bases, with 11 bases between. The CDR3 totals 13 residues. In nucleotides, the CDR3 is TGTGCCACCAGCAAGGACAGAACTTACGAGCAGTACGTC. Its translation is CATSKDRTYEQYV.

The chain couples TRBV28 to TRBJ2-4; 8 bases match TRBD2. The germline gives CDR1 MDHEN, CDR2 SYDVKM. The CDR3 runs 17 residues. The V gene end was trimmed by 6 bases and the J gene end by 2 bases; junction bases not matched to a gene: 12. CDR3 region: CASSPLGGGFPKNIQYF. The CDR3 DNA reads TGTGCCAGCAGCCCATTGGGCGGGGGGTTCCCCAAAAACATTCAGTACTTC.

This clone has more than one count but fewer than ten. The chain carries TRBV25-1 and TRBJ2-1, with 8 bases lining up with TRBD2. CDR3 length: 17 residues. Trimming removed 2 bases from V and 5 bases from J; junction bases left unmatched: 11. Germline CDR1 is MGHDK and CDR2 is SYGVNS. CDR3 sequence: CASSEAPRAGVNNEQFF. CDR3 nucleotides: TGTGCCAGCAGTGAAGCCCCCCGAGCGGGAGTAAACAATGAGCAGTTCTTC.

As regards this clone: The junction and the germline gene differ at one end; a read error may be behind it. This chain joins TRBV4-3 and TRBJ2-1; weak D call: TRBD2 (6 bases). This CDR3 is 13 amino acids long. The V gene's germline CDR1 is LGHNA and CDR2 YSLEER. As DNA, the CDR3 is TGCGCCAGCAGCCAAGATCAGCGCGGGGCCCCACTCTTC. Protein: CASSQDQRGAPLF.

The V and J genes are TRBV30 and TRBJ2-7, with 10 bases matching TRBD2. The CDR3 runs 15 residues. After removal of 5 bases from V and 1 base from J, the junction contained 8 bases not matched to a gene. The germline V gene has CDR1 GTSNPN and CDR2 SVGIG (reference sequence). The CDR3 reads CAWSWGLAPSYEQYF. CDR3 bases: TGTGCCTGGTCTTGGGGACTAGCGCCATCCTACGAGCAGTACTTC.

This clone was found a few times. The chain joins TRBV27 to TRBJ2-1; 12 bases align to TRBD2. Germline values: CDR1 MNHEY, CDR2 SMNVEV (reference sequence). J was trimmed by 7 bases and V by 3 bases; bases with no gene match: 7. The CDR3 is made up of 16 amino acids. CDR3: CASSFPGTSGLNEQFF. In DNA form, the CDR3 reads TGTGCCAGCAGTTTCCCCGGGACTAGCGGGTTGAATGAGCAGTTCTTC.

V gene TRBV27 combines with J gene TRBJ1-1, with a weak D call TRBD1 (6 bases). The CDR3 loop spans 15 amino acids. Per germline, CDR1 MNHEY and CDR2 SMNVEV (reference sequence). The V end was cut by 5 bases, the J end by 7 bases, with 20 bases between. The CDR3 region has the DNA TGTGCCAGCAGTGCCTGGACAGCTGGTGGGGGTGAAGCTTTCTTT. It is translated as CASSAWTAGGGEAFF.

This sequence joins TRBV5-8 and TRBJ2-7, with D possibly matching TRBD1 (5 bases). CDR3 length equals 11 residues. Germline V CDR1 and CDR2: SGHTS, YDEGEE. The chain's CDR3 is CASSLETVSHV. The DNA for the CDR3 is TGTGCCAGCAGCTTGGAGACAGTGAGCCACGTC.

The chain combines TRBV18 with TRBJ2-5; D perhaps matches TRBD1 (6 bases). The CDR3 contains 14 residues. Between the trimmed V and J ends, which lost 5 bases and 1 base, there was a span of 11 bases. The germline V gene encodes CDR1 KGHSH and CDR2 LQKENI. CDR3 sequence (DNA): TGTGCCAGCTCAGATCTCAGGGGCCAAGAGACCCAGTACTTC. Translating gives CASSDLRGQETQYF.

In this sample, this clone turned up a few times. The chain joins TRBV15 to TRBJ2-7, with 9 positions matching TRBD1. The CDR3 is made up of 15 amino acids. CDR1 is LNHNV, CDR2 YYDKDF, per germline (reference sequence). Losses at the gene ends were 5 bases for V and 5 bases for J; bases not matched to a gene: 10. CDR3 amino acids: CATSPGQGHFNEQYV. The CDR3 DNA follows: TGTGCCACCAGCCCTGGACAGGGGCATTTTAACGAGCAGTACGTC.

The chain has TRBV10-3 and TRBJ2-5; possible D gene TRBD2, 5 bases. CDR1 ENHRY and CDR2 SYGVKD come from the germline V gene. Trimming removed 0 bases from V and 5 bases from J, with 16 bases in between. This CDR3 is 16 amino acids long. Here the CDR3 reads CAISESLRTSGETQYF. In DNA, the CDR3 is TGTGCCATCAGTGAGTCGTTGAGGACCTCGGGGGAGACCCAGTACTTC.

This clone has just a few counts. The rearrangement links TRBV5-4 to TRBJ2-1; TRBD2 agrees at 10 bases. The germline V gene has CDR1 SGHNT and CDR2 YYREEE (reference sequence). Losses at the gene ends were 3 bases for V and 4 bases for J; bases not matched to a gene: 7. The CDR3 contains 16 residues. The CDR3 DNA sequence: TGTGCCAGCAGCTGGGGGAAACTAGCGGGGTACAATGAGCAGTTCTTC. This gives the protein CASSWGKLAGYNEQFF.

A note on this clone: Other DNA variants within this sample encode the same CDR3. V and J are TRBV27 and TRBJ2-1; 7 bases map to TRBD2. Germline V lookup: CDR1 MNHEY, CDR2 SMNVEV (reference sequence). J was trimmed by 0 bases and V by 6 bases; bases with no gene match: 5. The CDR3 length is 15 residues. CDR3 in amino acids: CASSFGGSSYNEQFF. The DNA for the CDR3 is TGTGCCAGCAGCTTCGGGGGGAGCTCCTACAATGAGCAGTTCTTC.

In its sample, this clone was seen a few times. J is TRBJ1-1 and V is TRBV29-1; D not certain. V was trimmed by 4 bases and J by 4 bases, leaving 13 bases between them. The CDR3 is made up of 13 amino acids. In germline, CDR1 is SQVTM, CDR2 ANQGSEA. The CDR3 DNA follows: TGCAGCGTTGTACTGACTTGGCGCACTGAAGCTTTCTTT. It encodes CSVVLTWRTEAFF.

This clone has just a few counts. The J gene is TRBJ2-1, the V gene TRBV15; TRBD1 matches 11 bases. The CDR3 runs to 14 residues. J lost 6 bases, V lost 11 bases, and 9 bases had no gene match. Germline-derived CDR1 and CDR2 are LNHNV and YYDKDF (reference sequence). The CDR3 DNA is TGTGCCGTCTCGGGGACAGGGGGTTTCAATGAGCAGTTCTTC. It encodes CAVSGTGGFNEQFF. The full variable domain, rest sourced from reference TRBV15 and TRBJ2-1, is DAMVIQNPRYQVTQFGKPVTLSCSQTLNHNVMYWYQQKSSQAPKLLFHYYDKDFNNEADTPDNFQSRRPNTSFCFLDIRSPGLGDTAMYLCAVSGTGGFNEQFFGPGTRLTVL.

This clone has just a few counts. The chain uses TRBV11-2 and TRBJ2-7, with unresolved D. Germline V gene lookup returns CDR1 SGHAT and CDR2 FQNNGV. The CDR3 covers 14 residues. With 5 bases removed from V and 3 bases from J, the gap between germline ends came to 14 bases. The CDR3 is CASSHQGGIYEQYV. The CDR3 DNA follows: TGTGCCAGCAGCCACCAAGGCGGAATCTACGAGCAGTACGTC.

On this clone itself: Other DNA sequences of this sample code for an identical CDR3. V is TRBV5-4 and J is TRBJ1-1; TRBD1 might be the D (6 bases). The CDR3 is made up of 13 amino acids. The V gene lost 0 bases and the J gene lost 7 bases, with 10 bases spanning the gap. CDR1 SGHNT and CDR2 YYREEE come from the germline V gene (reference sequence). DNA for the CDR3: TGTGCCAGCAGCTTGGAACAGGGCGGTGAAGCTTTCTTT. Translated, it gives CASSLEQGGEAFF.

This clone has more than one count but fewer than ten. The chain is built from TRBV29-1 and TRBJ1-5; no reliable D call. Trimming removed 6 bases at V and 1 base at J, with 13 bases between. The CDR3 is 14 residues long. CDR1 is SQVTM and CDR2 is ANQGSEA in the germline V gene. CDR3 in DNA: TGCAGCGTCTCCGACCCGAGGAGCAATCAGCCCCAGCATTTT. Protein sequence: CSVSDPRSNQPQHF. Using reference TRBV29-1 and TRBJ1-5 for the parts outside the CDR3, the full variable domain is SAVISQKPSRDICQRGTSLTIQCQVDSQVTMMFWYRQQPGQSLTLIATANQGSEATYESGFVIDKFPISRPNLTFSTLTVSNMSPEDSSIYLCSVSDPRSNQPQHFGDGTRLSIL.

V and J are TRBV29-1 and TRBJ1-2; D may be TRBD1 (6 bases). Between the trimmed V and J ends, which lost 0 bases and 5 bases, there was a span of 16 bases. CDR3 size: 15 residues. CDR1 is SQVTM and CDR2 is ANQGSEA in the germline V gene. CDR3 in DNA: TGCAGCGTTGAAGACCTACAGGGCTCCAGGTATGGCTACACCTTC. Protein: CSVEDLQGSRYGYTF.

CDR3 nucleotides: TGCGCCAGCAGCCGGAGTTGGGACAGGGGAGAGGAAGATACGCAGTATTTT. It specifies CASSRSWDRGEEDTQYF. The J gene is TRBJ2-3, the V gene TRBV4-3; 10 nucleotides match TRBD1. Per germline, CDR1 LGHNA and CDR2 YSLEER. The CDR3 has 17 amino acids. Trimming at V came to 4 bases and at J to 5 bases, leaving 12 bases not matched to a gene.

This clone turned up a few times. The gene calls are TRBV18 and TRBJ1-2; TRBD1 matches at 8 bases. Germline CDR1 and CDR2: KGHSH and LQKENI. This CDR3 comprises 15 residues. The V and J ends lost 0 bases and 4 bases, in that order; junction bases with no gene match: 4. The DNA of the CDR3 is TGTGCCAGCTCACCACCACGACAGGGGAGCTATGGCTACACCTTC. This gives the protein CASSPPRQGSYGYTF.

This clone was counted only a few times. The chain has TRBV29-1 and TRBJ2-3; D is ambiguous. CDR1 is SQVTM, CDR2 ANQGSEA, per germline. This CDR3 is built from 12 residues. Between the trimmed V and J ends, which lost 3 bases and 4 bases, there was a span of 8 bases. CDR3 protein: CSVERSADTQYF. CDR3 DNA sequence: TGCAGCGTTGAGCGTAGTGCAGATACGCAGTATTTT.